What follows describes a single TCR beta chain. Its antigen is undetermined. This record belongs to a study of cytomegalovirus exposure and HLA in healthy donors. Across the whole study: The 120 or so validation repertoires used a platform that matched the one used for the 500 to 700 first-cohort repertoires, as a later analysis reported.

Broader study findings: Rare TCR sequences dominated, though some public TCRs recurred in many donors. Reports indicated that the classifier achieved high specificity and sensitivity in diagnosing cytomegalovirus status.

The table came from immunoSEQ multiplex PCR; TCRdb's copy has only in-frame clones and leaves some out. The sample yields 140,000 or so clones, 89% seen once. This CDR3 spans 15 amino acids. After removal of 4 bases from V and 8 bases from J, the junction contained 7 bases not matched to a gene. Per the germline V gene, CDR1 is SGHRS and CDR2 is YFSETQ. This clonotype was obtained from a woman aged 18-29 years in good health and CMV-seropositive. Sequencing input: PBMCs. The rearrangement links TRBV5-1 to TRBJ1-6, with 9 bases fitting TRBD1. The DNA of the CDR3 is TGCGCCAGCAGCACCGGACAGGGGAAGCATTCACCCCTCCACTTT. Translation gives CASSTGQGKHSPLHF.